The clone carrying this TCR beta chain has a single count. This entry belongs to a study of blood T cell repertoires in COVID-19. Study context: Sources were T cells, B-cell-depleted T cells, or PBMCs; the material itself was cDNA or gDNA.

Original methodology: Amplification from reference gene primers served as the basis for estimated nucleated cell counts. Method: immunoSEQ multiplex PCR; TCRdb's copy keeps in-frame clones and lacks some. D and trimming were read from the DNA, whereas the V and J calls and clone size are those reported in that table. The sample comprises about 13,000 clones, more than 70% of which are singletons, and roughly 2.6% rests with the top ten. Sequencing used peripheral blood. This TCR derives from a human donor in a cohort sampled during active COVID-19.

CDR3 sequence: CASSLAPTGGAAGANVLTF. The CDR3 bases are TGTGCCAGCAGTTTGGCGCCTACCGGGGGGGCAGCTGGGGCCAACGTCCTGACTTTC. The chain couples TRBV27 to TRBJ2-6, with 8 bases lining up with TRBD2. Germline lookup yields CDR1 MNHEY and CDR2 SMNVEV (reference sequence). The CDR3 extends over 19 amino acids. V dropped 3 bases and J dropped 2; count of bases not matched to a gene: 12.